This TCR beta chain emerged from a study of lymphopenia after photon versus proton radiotherapy. Regarding the study as a whole: Under photons, naive T cells and diversity fell while effector/memory populations rose. After lymphocyte nadir, photon-treated repertoires showed oligoclonal expansion, especially CD8+ Temra.

Produced via immunoSEQ multiplex PCR; TCRdb's table is partial and in-frame only. The sample lists 75,000 to 90,000 clones; around 83% were seen once. CDR1 and CDR2 from the germline V gene are SGHVS and FNYEAQ. This CDR3 spans 15 amino acids. V was trimmed by 2 bases and J by 1 base, leaving 9 bases between them. Concerning this clone itself: Its specificity is unknown.

The source is a man in his fifties or sixties with pancreatic cancer. This chain joins TRBV7-6 and TRBJ1-5, with a weak D call TRBD1 (5 bases). The material sequenced was peripheral blood, taken from a patient treated with proton-based radiotherapy. Here the CDR3 DNA reads TGTGCCAGCAGCTTATATGACAGCAGCAATCAGCCCCAGCATTTT. This codes for CASSLYDSSNQPQHF.